What follows are 27 T cell receptor beta chains derived from one specimen sequenced in a study of blood T cells in healthy people across ages. Primed by a sample-barcoded 5' primer and a J-beta primer mix, a second PCR proceeded for 7 to 11 cycles. TCRdb fed the 5' RACE reads into MiXCR, producing one record per CDR3 protein. The sample gives hundreds of thousands of distinct CDR3 sequences, about 54% of which show up once; approximately 37% is in the top ten. Sequenced input: blood. Receptor source: a man in his 60s in good health.

The chain carries TRBV20-1 and TRBJ2-2; no firm D call. In germline, CDR1 is DFQATT, CDR2 SNEGSKA (reference sequence). V was clipped by 3 bases and J by 0 bases, with 14 bases between them. The length of the CDR3 is 16 residues. The CDR3 region has the DNA TGCAGTGCTAGCCATCCCGGGCAGGCGAACACCGGGGAGCTGTTTTTT. It is translated as CSASHPGQANTGELFF.

The V call is TRBV7-9, the J call TRBJ2-3; 8 bases align to TRBD2. Looked up from germline, CDR1 is SEHNR and CDR2 is FQNEAQ (reference sequence). V was pared by 8 bases and J by 2 bases, with 6 bases of the junction left unmatched. The CDR3 has 14 residues. DNA for the CDR3: TGTGCCAGCGATAGCGGGATTCACACAGATACGCAGTATTTT. Protein sequence: CASDSGIHTDTQYF.

This clonotype came up a few times. The chain employs TRBV5-1 and TRBJ2-1, with a tentative D call TRBD1 (8 bases). Germline V CDR1 and CDR2: SGHRS, YFSETQ. V was trimmed by 5 bases and J by 8 bases, leaving 20 bases between them. This CDR3 is 15 amino acids long. CDR3 region: CASSPIRTGRDEQFF. In DNA form, the CDR3 reads TGCGCCAGCAGTCCTATTCGGACAGGGAGGGATGAGCAGTTCTTC.

The gene calls are TRBV7-8 and TRBJ2-3, with D perhaps assigned TRBD1 or TRBD2 (5 bases each). The CDR3 is made up of 16 amino acids. With 5 bases removed from V and 1 base from J, the gap between germline ends came to 16 bases. Germline assignment: CDR1 SGHVS and CDR2 FQNEAQ. The CDR3, as DNA: TGTGCCAGCAGCAGCCGGGACCTTCCGCGCACAGATACGCAGTATTTT. This sequence encodes CASSSRDLPRTDTQYF.

V usage is TRBV15 and J usage is TRBJ2-5; D is possibly TRBD1 or TRBD2 (6 bases each). The CDR3 sequence is 15 residues long. Germline V gives CDR1 LNHNV, CDR2 YYDKDF (reference sequence). Trimming shortened V by 0 bases and J by 7 bases, and 15 bases separated the two germline ends. This chain's CDR3 is CATSRDRGPSRTQYF. CDR3 coding DNA: TGTGCCACCAGCAGAGATCGGGGGCCGAGCAGGACCCAGTACTTC.

The rearrangement joins TRBV4-1 to TRBJ1-6; the D is unclear. Germline V gene sequence: CDR1 MGHRA, CDR2 YSYEKL. The CDR3 sequence is 17 residues long. Trimming cost V 4 bases and J 8 bases, with 21 bases left between them. Written as DNA, the CDR3 is TGCGCCAGCAGCCTAAGGCCTCGCGGGGAGTCGGATTCACCCCTCCACTTT. It yields the protein CASSLRPRGESDSPLHF.

The chain carries TRBV11-2 and TRBJ2-5, with D unclear. The last part of the DNA fits TRBJ2-7 better; the J call may be wrong. This CDR3 has 12 amino acids. Looked up from germline, CDR1 is SGHAT and CDR2 is FQNNGV. The CDR3 DNA is TGTGCCAGCAGCCCAACTCTTACCGAGCAGTACTTC. Residues: CASSPTLTEQYF.

The V call is TRBV7-9, the J call TRBJ2-5; 11 nucleotides agree with TRBD2. V gave up 5 bases and J gave up 4 bases; unmatched junction bases: 9. Germline V CDR1 and CDR2: SEHNR, FQNEAQ (reference sequence). This CDR3 contains 16 residues. The CDR3 spells CASSLGLAVTPETQYF. In DNA form, the CDR3 reads TGTGCCAGCAGCCTGGGACTAGCGGTGACCCCAGAGACCCAGTACTTC. The complete variable domain, with remaining parts taken from reference TRBV7-9 and TRBJ2-5, reads DTGVSQNPRHKITKRGQNVTFRCDPISEHNRLYWYRQTLGQGPEFLTYFQNEAQLEKSRLLSDRFSAERPKGSFSTLEIQRTEQGDSAMYLCASSLGLAVTPETQYFGPGTRLLVL.

CDR3 protein: CATSRNSGGISYEQYF. The CDR3 DNA sequence: TGTGCCACCAGCAGAAATAGTGGGGGGATCTCCTACGAGCAGTACTTC. The V and J genes are TRBV15 and TRBJ2-7; TRBD2 is a possible D gene (6 bases). The CDR3 totals 16 residues. Trimming left V 2 bases short and J 0 bases short, with 14 bases between. Germline-derived CDR1 and CDR2 are LNHNV and YYDKDF (reference sequence). Together with reference TRBV15 and TRBJ2-7, the CDR3 gives the full variable domain: DAMVIQNPRYQVTQFGKPVTLSCSQTLNHNVMYWYQQKSSQAPKLLFHYYDKDFNNEADTPDNFQSRRPNTSFCFLDIRSPGLGDTAMYLCATSRNSGGISYEQYFGPGTRLTVT.

Turning to this clonotype: Just one base apart from a much larger clone, this may be a read error. J is TRBJ1-6 and V is TRBV28; D is perhaps TRBD1 (6 bases). Germline V CDR1 and CDR2: MDHEN, SYDVKM. The CDR3 runs 14 residues. CDR3: CASSPPGTLSPPHF. The CDR3 DNA sequence: TGTGCCAGCAGTCCGCCCGGGACATTATCACCCCCCCACTTT.

The sample holds one count of this clonotype. The chain combines TRBV7-9 with TRBJ1-4, with 8 bases fitting TRBD1. Germline CDR1 is SEHNR and CDR2 is FQNEAQ (reference sequence). Losses at the gene ends were 4 bases for V and 7 bases for J; bases not matched to a gene: 17. The CDR3 length is 18 residues. The CDR3 sequence: CASSSLLGQEVVGEKLFF. CDR3 sequence (DNA): TGTGCCAGCAGCTCCCTTTTGGGACAGGAAGTTGTCGGTGAAAAACTGTTTTTT.

The chain combines TRBV10-3 with TRBJ2-3, with D tentatively TRBD2 (6 bases). The CDR3 length is 11 residues. Trimming took off 7 bases at V and 6 bases at J, with 8 bases between the two ends. Germline loops: CDR1 ENHRY, CDR2 SYGVKD. CDR3 residues: CAITRGDTQYF. The CDR3, as DNA: TGTGCCATCACCCGGGGGGATACGCAGTATTTT.

This clonotype was seen only once. The rearrangement uses TRBV27 and TRBJ1-4, with 9 bases identical to TRBD1. This CDR3 contains 13 residues. The germline V gene encodes CDR1 MNHEY and CDR2 SMNVEV (reference sequence). V lost 4 bases and J lost 11; bases outside the gene matches: 5. The CDR3 here is CASSWDRVGKLFF. CDR3 nucleotides: TGTGCCAGCAGTTGGGACAGGGTTGGGAAACTGTTTTTT.

The gene calls are TRBV20-1 and TRBJ1-4, with D unclear. The V gene's germline CDR1 is DFQATT and CDR2 SNEGSKA (reference sequence). Trimming cost V 3 bases and J 3 bases, with 5 bases left between them. The CDR3 runs 12 residues. CDR3 sequence reads: CSASSANEKLFF. The CDR3 DNA sequence: TGCAGTGCTAGCTCAGCTAATGAAAAACTGTTTTTT.

Only one count was recorded for this clonotype. Just one base apart from a much larger clone, this may be a read error. J is TRBJ2-7 and V is TRBV10-3; the D gene is possibly TRBD1 (5 bases). The CDR3 is made up of 12 amino acids. V was pared by 6 bases and J by 5 bases, with 11 bases between. The germline V gene encodes CDR1 ENHRY and CDR2 SYGVKD. CDR3 region: CAISPRGDEQYF. The DNA for the CDR3 is TGTGCCATCAGCCCTAGGGGTGACGAGCAGTACTTC.

V is TRBV6-5 and J is TRBJ2-4; D assignment may be TRBD1 or TRBD2 (5 bases each). Germline V gene lookup returns CDR1 MNHEY and CDR2 SVGAGI. The CDR3 spans 14 residues. The V end was cut by 3 bases, the J end by 13 bases, with 19 bases between. The chain's CDR3 is CASSYEVGTYEQYF. In nucleotides, the CDR3 is TGTGCCAGCAGTTATGAGGTGGGGACCTACGAACAGTACTTC.

The genes are TRBV9 and TRBJ1-1, with D maybe TRBD1 (5 bases). V was clipped by 2 bases and J by 6 bases, with 11 bases between them. Germline lookup yields CDR1 SGDLS and CDR2 YYNGEE. The CDR3 covers 13 residues. CDR3 nucleotide sequence: TGTGCCAGCAGCGTCCGGGGGGAGGCTGAAGCTTTCTTT. It yields the protein CASSVRGEAEAFF.

In this sample, this clonotype turned up a few times. This rearrangement joins TRBV6-5 to TRBJ2-3; D perhaps matches TRBD2 (7 bases). The CDR3 is 16 residues long. Germline V lookup: CDR1 MNHEY, CDR2 SVGAGI. V dropped 2 bases and J dropped 0 bases, with 12 bases sitting between them. This CDR3 is CASSYDRGASTDTQYF. The CDR3 DNA is TGTGCCAGCAGTTACGACCGGGGGGCGAGCACAGATACGCAGTATTTT.

This clonotype was observed at least ten times. V and J are TRBV6-1 and TRBJ2-1; D perhaps matches TRBD1 (6 bases). The V gene's germline CDR1 is MNHNS and CDR2 SASEGT. The ends were cut back, 6 bases at V and 5 bases at J, with 11 bases in the middle. The CDR3 sequence is 13 residues long. CDR3: CASRTTGHNEQFF. In DNA, the CDR3 is TGTGCCAGCAGGACGACAGGCCACAATGAGCAGTTCTTC.

The chain joins TRBV9 to TRBJ2-4; 9 bases agree with TRBD1. The DNA end favors TRBJ2-7, so the J call may be wrong. This CDR3 has 15 residues. Germline V gene data show CDR1 as SGDLS and CDR2 as YYNGEE. CDR3 sequence (DNA): TGTGCCAGCAGCCCACGGGACAGGGTGGCGTACGAGCAGTACTTC. Residues: CASSPRDRVAYEQYF.

V and J are TRBV7-2 and TRBJ2-5; D perhaps matches TRBD2 (7 bases). The J call may be wrong; the DNA end is better matched by TRBJ2-7. CDR1 is SGHTA and CDR2 is FQGNSA in the germline V gene. The CDR3 covers 14 residues. The CDR3 region has the DNA TGTGCCAGCAGCTTAAGGGGGGGCCCCCACGAGCAGTACTTC. Translation gives CASSLRGGPHEQYF.

This chain connects TRBV5-1 to TRBJ1-6; D is perhaps TRBD1 (6 bases). From germline, CDR1 is SGHRS and CDR2 YFSETQ. CDR3 length: 15 residues. Trimming stripped 0 bases from V and 5 bases from J, with 9 bases between. The DNA of the CDR3 is TGCGCCAGCAGCTTGGGGGACACCAATAATTCACCCCTCCACTTT. It yields the protein CASSLGDTNNSPLHF.

The genes are TRBV20-1 and TRBJ1-2; 7 bases are shared with TRBD1. V shed 6 bases, J shed 6 bases, and the junction held 7 bases outside the gene matches. The CDR3 is 12 residues long. The germline V gene has CDR1 DFQATT and CDR2 SNEGSKA (reference sequence). The DNA of the CDR3 is TGCAGTGCCCAGGGGGGAGGCAATGGCTACACCTTC. The encoded protein is CSAQGGGNGYTF.

The rearrangement uses TRBV7-2 and TRBJ2-5; 12 positions match TRBD2. Matching the DNA end better, TRBJ2-7 makes the J call doubtful. The CDR3 length is 18 residues. Germline V gene sequence: CDR1 SGHTA, CDR2 FQGNSA. The CDR3 here is CTSSLETSGGFLGYEQYF. DNA for the CDR3: TGTACCAGCAGCTTAGAAACTAGCGGGGGGTTCCTCGGTTACGAGCAGTACTTC.

The rearrangement joins TRBV20-1 to TRBJ2-6, with D tentatively TRBD2 (5 bases). This CDR3 contains 15 residues. V was shortened by 4 bases and J by 1 base, with 11 bases between the two germline ends. From germline, CDR1 is DFQATT and CDR2 SNEGSKA (reference sequence). This chain's CDR3 is CSATDGVSGANVLTF. The DNA for the CDR3 is TGCAGTGCTACGGACGGGGTGTCTGGGGCCAACGTCCTGACTTTC.

This sequence joins TRBV7-2 and TRBJ2-7; no reliable D call. The DNA end is more similar to TRBJ2-5, so the J call may be wrong. The CDR3 is 11 amino acids. Germline V lookup: CDR1 SGHTA, CDR2 FQGNSA. The CDR3 DNA reads TGTGCCAGCAGCTTTATCGAGACCCAGTACTTC. Its protein is CASSFIETQYF.

The sample holds one count of this clonotype. J is TRBJ2-1 and V is TRBV5-1; the match to TRBD2 covers 11 bases. The trim removed 2 bases at V and 7 bases at J, leaving 5 bases unmatched. Germline lookup yields CDR1 SGHRS and CDR2 YFSETQ. The length of the CDR3 is 15 residues. The DNA of the CDR3 is TGCGCCAGCAGCTTTCTAGCGGGGGGCGGGAATGAGCAGTTCTTC. Encoded protein: CASSFLAGGGNEQFF.